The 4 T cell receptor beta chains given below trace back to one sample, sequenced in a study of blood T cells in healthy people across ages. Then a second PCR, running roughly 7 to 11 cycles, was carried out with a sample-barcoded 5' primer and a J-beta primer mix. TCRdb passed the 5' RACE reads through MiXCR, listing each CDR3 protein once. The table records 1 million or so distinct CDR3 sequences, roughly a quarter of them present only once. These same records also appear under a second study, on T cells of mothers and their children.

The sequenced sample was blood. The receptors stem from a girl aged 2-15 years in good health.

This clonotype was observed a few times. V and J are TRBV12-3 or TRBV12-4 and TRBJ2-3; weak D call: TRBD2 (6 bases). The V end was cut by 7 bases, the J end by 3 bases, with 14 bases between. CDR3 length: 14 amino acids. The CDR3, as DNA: TGTGCCAGCACCCCAGAGCGGGCTACAGATACGCAGTATTTT. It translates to CASTPERATDTQYF.

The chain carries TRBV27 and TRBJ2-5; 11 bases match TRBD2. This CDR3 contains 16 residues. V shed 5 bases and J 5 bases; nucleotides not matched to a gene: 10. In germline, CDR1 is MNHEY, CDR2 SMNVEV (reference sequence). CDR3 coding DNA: TGTGCCAGCAGTGCCTTACTAGCGGGAGCGCGGGAGACCCAGTACTTC. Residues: CASSALLAGARETQYF.

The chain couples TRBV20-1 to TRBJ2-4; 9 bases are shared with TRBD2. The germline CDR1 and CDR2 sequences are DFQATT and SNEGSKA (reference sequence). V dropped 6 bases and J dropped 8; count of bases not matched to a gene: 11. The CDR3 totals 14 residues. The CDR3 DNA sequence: TGCAGTGCCCAAATTAGCGGGGGTTGGGACATTCAGTACTTC. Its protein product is CSAQISGGWDIQYF.

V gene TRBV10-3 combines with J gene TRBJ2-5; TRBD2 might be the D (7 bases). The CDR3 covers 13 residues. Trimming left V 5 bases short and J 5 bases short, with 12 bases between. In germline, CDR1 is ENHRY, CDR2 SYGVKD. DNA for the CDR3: TGTGCCATCAGTCTAGAGGGGGGGGAGACCCAGTACTTC. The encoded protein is CAISLEGGETQYF.